The rows below give T cell receptor beta chains drawn from one sample of a study of OX40 agonist ivuxolimab in advanced cancers. This table comes from immunoSEQ multiplex PCR, and its TCRdb copy is limited to in-frame clones, with some not included. The sample lists over 90,000 clones, roughly 94% occurring once. Sample: CD4+ or CD8+ T cells sorted from blood, taken in a trial of the OX40 agonist ivuxolimab. Receptors were obtained from an adult with an advanced solid tumor such as melanoma, head and neck, liver or kidney cancer. Each CDR3 is given with its conserved first and last residue. The order of the fields is J gene, D gene, clone size, V gene, CDR3 DNA, CDR3 protein. D genes are given only for firm matches. The listing skips clone size in some rows; elsewhere it reads once, few, many or a size class.

j_gene: TRBJ2-3; d_gene: NA; abundance: NA; v_gene: TRBV9; CDR3nt: TGTGCCAGCAGCGTGGGGACGCAACCCACAGATACGCAGTATTTT; CDR3aa: CASSVGTQPTDTQYF
j_gene: TRBJ1-6; d_gene: NA; abundance: NA; v_gene: TRBV6-5; CDR3nt: TGTGCCAGCAGTTATGACTTTTTTAAACCGGGGCCCCTCCACTTT; CDR3aa: CASSYDFFKPGPLHF
j_gene: TRBJ2-3; d_gene: NA; abundance: NA; v_gene: TRBV7-9; CDR3nt: TGTGCCAGCAGCTTAAGGCGGGGACAGATAGATACGCAGTATTTT; CDR3aa: CASSLRRGQIDTQYF
j_gene: TRBJ1-3; d_gene: NA; abundance: NA; v_gene: TRBV19; CDR3nt: TGTGCCAGTAGTCAAGGGGCTGGAAACACCATATATTTT; CDR3aa: CASSQGAGNTIYF
j_gene: TRBJ2-1; d_gene: TRBD2; abundance: NA; v_gene: TRBV25-1; CDR3nt: TGTGCCAGCAGAGGAAGCGGGGGATACAATGAGCAGTTCTTC; CDR3aa: CASRGSGGYNEQFF
j_gene: TRBJ2-3; d_gene: TRBD2; abundance: NA; v_gene: TRBV7-2; CDR3nt: TGTGCCAGCAGAAAGGGACTAGCGGAACCGATAGATACGCAGTATTTT; CDR3aa: CASRKGLAEPIDTQYF
j_gene: TRBJ2-1; d_gene: NA; abundance: NA; v_gene: TRBV20-1; CDR3nt: TGCAGTGCTTATCGACTCGGTGAGCAGTTCTTC; CDR3aa: CSAYRLGEQFF
j_gene: TRBJ1-2; d_gene: TRBD1; abundance: NA; v_gene: TRBV4-1; CDR3nt: TGCGCCAGCAGCCAAGATTCCGGGACAGGGAACTATGGCTACACCTTC; CDR3aa: CASSQDSGTGNYGYTF
j_gene: TRBJ1-1; d_gene: NA; abundance: NA; v_gene: TRBV5-8; CDR3nt: TGTGCCAGCAGCTTACTGAGCACTGAAGCTTTCTTT; CDR3aa: CASSLLSTEAFF
j_gene: TRBJ1-5; d_gene: NA; abundance: NA; v_gene: TRBV11-2; CDR3nt: TGTGCCAGCAGCTTAGACAGAGTTCAGCCCCAGCATTTT; CDR3aa: CASSLDRVQPQHF
j_gene: TRBJ2-1; d_gene: TRBD1; abundance: NA; v_gene: TRBV2; CDR3nt: TGTGCCAGTACGGGACAGCCCTTTTACAATGAGCAGTTCTTC; CDR3aa: CASTGQPFYNEQFF
j_gene: TRBJ1-2; d_gene: NA; abundance: once; v_gene: TRBV9; CDR3nt: TGTGCCAGCAGCGTAGCGGGGGGCTATGGCTACACCTTC; CDR3aa: CASSVAGGYGYTF
j_gene: TRBJ2-3; d_gene: TRBD2; abundance: NA; v_gene: TRBV5-1; CDR3nt: TGCGCCAGCAGCTTGGAGGTAGCGGGAGGATTTAGCACAGATACGCAGTATTTT; CDR3aa: CASSLEVAGGFSTDTQYF
j_gene: TRBJ2-5; d_gene: NA; abundance: NA; v_gene: TRBV19; CDR3nt: TGTGCCAGTAGTACCCGGACACGGGGGGAGACCCAGTACTTC; CDR3aa: CASSTRTRGETQYF
j_gene: TRBJ1-3; d_gene: NA; abundance: NA; v_gene: TRBV7-2; CDR3nt: TGTGCCAGCAGCTTAGGGGCGGGATCTTGGGGAAACACCATATATTTT; CDR3aa: CASSLGAGSWGNTIYF
j_gene: TRBJ1-2; d_gene: NA; abundance: NA; v_gene: TRBV20-1; CDR3nt: TGCAGTGCCACCGGGGGCGTCGGCTACACCTTC; CDR3aa: CSATGGVGYTF
j_gene: TRBJ2-7; d_gene: NA; abundance: NA; v_gene: TRBV7-6; CDR3nt: TGTGCCAGCAGCGGATTACGGGGGTACTACGAGCAGTACTTC; CDR3aa: CASSGLRGYYEQYF
j_gene: TRBJ2-7; d_gene: NA; abundance: NA; v_gene: TRBV9; CDR3nt: TGTGCCAGCAGCCGAACCCACTCAAGCTCCTACGAGCAGTACTTC; CDR3aa: CASSRTHSSSYEQYF
j_gene: TRBJ1-4; d_gene: NA; abundance: NA; v_gene: TRBV29-1; CDR3nt: TGCAGCGCCGAGGGTAATGAAAAACTGTTTTTT; CDR3aa: CSAEGNEKLFF
j_gene: TRBJ2-7; d_gene: NA; abundance: NA; v_gene: TRBV6-5; CDR3nt: TGTGCCAGCAAGGACTCACTCCGCCACTACGAGCAGTACTTC; CDR3aa: CASKDSLRHYEQYF
j_gene: TRBJ2-7; d_gene: TRBD2; abundance: NA; v_gene: TRBV18; CDR3nt: TGTGCCAGCTCACCAGGTGGCGAACTAGCGGGGACCGAGCAGTACTTC; CDR3aa: CASSPGGELAGTEQYF
j_gene: TRBJ2-7; d_gene: NA; abundance: NA; v_gene: TRBV5-4; CDR3nt: TGTGCCAGCAGCTCGGACCTAAACTCCTACGAGCAGTACTTC; CDR3aa: CASSSDLNSYEQYF
j_gene: TRBJ2-7; d_gene: NA; abundance: NA; v_gene: TRBV7-6; CDR3nt: TGTGCCAGCAGCTTCAGGGGCTACTACGAGCAGTACTTC; CDR3aa: CASSFRGYYEQYF
j_gene: TRBJ2-7; d_gene: NA; abundance: NA; v_gene: TRBV7-8; CDR3nt: TGTGCCAGCAGCCCCGATCACTACGAGCAGTACTTC; CDR3aa: CASSPDHYEQYF
j_gene: TRBJ2-3; d_gene: NA; abundance: NA; v_gene: TRBV7-2; CDR3nt: TGTGCCAGCAGCTTAGCATTGAGTGGCGCCTGGAAGACAGATACGCAGTATTTT; CDR3aa: CASSLALSGAWKTDTQYF
j_gene: TRBJ2-3; d_gene: NA; abundance: NA; v_gene: TRBV10-1; CDR3nt: TGCGCCAGCAACCCAGGTGGCGGGGATACGCAGTATTTT; CDR3aa: CASNPGGGDTQYF
j_gene: TRBJ2-6; d_gene: NA; abundance: NA; v_gene: TRBV11-2; CDR3nt: TGTGCCAGCAGCTTTTCTGGGGCCAACGTCCTGACTTTC; CDR3aa: CASSFSGANVLTF
j_gene: TRBJ2-1; d_gene: NA; abundance: NA; v_gene: TRBV7-3; CDR3nt: TGTGCCAGCAGCTTAACCGGGACGAATGAGCAGTTCTTC; CDR3aa: CASSLTGTNEQFF
j_gene: TRBJ2-3; d_gene: NA; abundance: NA; v_gene: TRBV7-2; CDR3nt: TGTGCCAGCAGCCCCCTTGGGCTCGCAGATACGCAGTATTTT; CDR3aa: CASSPLGLADTQYF
j_gene: TRBJ2-5; d_gene: TRBD2; abundance: NA; v_gene: TRBV12-5; CDR3nt: TGTGCTAGTGGCCCAAAGAGCGGGGGCGCGCCGTTGGGTGAGACCCAGTACTTC; CDR3aa: CASGPKSGGAPLGETQYF
j_gene: TRBJ2-7; d_gene: TRBD2; abundance: NA; v_gene: TRBV28; CDR3nt: TGTGCCAGCAGTTTAGGCGGGAGTGCCCCCTACGAGCAGTACTTC; CDR3aa: CASSLGGSAPYEQYF
j_gene: TRBJ2-2; d_gene: TRBD1; abundance: once; v_gene: TRBV18; CDR3nt: TGTGCCAGCTCACTCCCAAACAGGGGGCGCAACGGGGAGCTGTTTTTT; CDR3aa: CASSLPNRGRNGELFF